This note documents a single T cell receptor beta chain sequence. Its target is unknown. These data belong to a study of blood T cells in healthy people across ages. Study summary: Per two T cells, about one barcoded beta molecule was captured through template switching. General study results and limits: Per million T cells, TCR beta diversity dropped about linearly as age rose.

The use of a sample-barcoded 5' primer and a J-beta primer mix characterized a second PCR of roughly 6 to 11 cycles. TCRdb redid the calling of the 5' RACE reads with MiXCR, one entry per CDR3 protein. The repertoire holds about 640,000 distinct CDR3 sequences, with roughly 50% as singletons. This CDR3 spans 14 amino acids. The V gene's germline CDR1 is SGHTA and CDR2 FQGNSA. Between the trimmed V and J ends, which lost 4 bases and 3 bases, there was a span of 9 bases. The donors, healthy Caucasians from Russia, were aged about 6 to 95. Isolation recovered at least 7 million PBMCs from every sample. The receptor was derived from a man aged 55-75 years in good health. The sample consisted of blood. V is TRBV7-2 and J is TRBJ2-2; D not certain. CDR3 sequence (DNA): TGTGCCAGCAGCTCGCCGCGTGACACCGGGGAGCTGTTTTTT. Its protein product is CASSSPRDTGELFF.